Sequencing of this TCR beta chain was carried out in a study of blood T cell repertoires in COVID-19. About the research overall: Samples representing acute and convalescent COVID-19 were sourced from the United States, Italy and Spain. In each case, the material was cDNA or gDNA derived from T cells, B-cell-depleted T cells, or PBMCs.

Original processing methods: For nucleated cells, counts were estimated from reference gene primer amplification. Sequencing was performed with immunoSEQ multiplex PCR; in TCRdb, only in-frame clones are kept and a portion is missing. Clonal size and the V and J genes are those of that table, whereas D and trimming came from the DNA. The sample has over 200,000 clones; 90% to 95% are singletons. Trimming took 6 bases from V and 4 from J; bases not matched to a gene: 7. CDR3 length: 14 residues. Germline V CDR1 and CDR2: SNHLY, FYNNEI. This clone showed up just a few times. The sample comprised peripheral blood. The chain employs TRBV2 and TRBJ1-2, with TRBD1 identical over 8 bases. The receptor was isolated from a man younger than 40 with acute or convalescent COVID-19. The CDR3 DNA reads TGTGCCAGCAGGCCCGGACAGGGTACCTATGGCTACACCTTC. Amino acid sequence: CASRPGQGTYGYTF.